In this sample, the clone carrying this T cell receptor (beta chain) is medium-sized. TCRdb keeps only in-frame clones here, not all; method: immunoSEQ multiplex PCR. This sample has about 20,000 clones, with 75% to 85% found just once. The sample originates from a study of sequential checkpoint blockade in melanoma. Background on the study: Patients were randomized 1:1 to nivolumab-then-ipilimumab or ipilimumab-then-nivolumab first-line.

Treatment in this sample: randomized to nivolumab then ipilimumab (arm A) or the reverse (arm B). PBMC sorting kept live CD3+CD8+ cells without CD19 or CD56. The CDR3 length is 13 residues. Germline assignment: CDR1 MDHEN and CDR2 SYDVKM. With 4 bases clipped from V and 7 bases from J, the junction kept 7 bases outside the gene matches. The material was CD8+ T cells sorted from blood (inferred from file names), obtained from a patient given nivolumab and ipilimumab in sequence. The TCR sequence derives from a human donor with melanoma. This chain links TRBV28 with TRBJ2-7; the match to TRBD1 covers 7 bases. DNA of the CDR3: TGTGCCAGCAGTTCCGCCTCAGGGGGTGAGCAGTACTTC. Protein product: CASSSASGGEQYF.